This entry lists 26 T cell receptor beta chains sequenced from one sample in a study of cytomegalovirus exposure and HLA in healthy donors. Primers for the PCR totalled 60 Vbeta and 13 Jbeta. This table comes from immunoSEQ multiplex PCR, and its TCRdb copy is limited to in-frame clones, with some not included. The sample has fewer than 200,000 clones, around nine tenths seen once; the top ten hold 0.75% to 0.95%. Sequencing was done on a sample of PBMCs. The source of these receptors is a woman under 40 in good health and CMV-seronegative.

The chain combines TRBV5-8 with TRBJ2-5, with 10 bases identical to TRBD2. The CDR3 has 16 residues. The germline V gene has CDR1 SGHTS and CDR2 YDEGEE. V was clipped by 0 bases and J by 4 bases; unmatched bases: 6. The CDR3 DNA sequence: TGTGCCAGCAGCTTGGCTGGACTAGCGGCCCCAGAGACCCAGTACTTC. Protein sequence: CASSLAGLAAPETQYF.

Worth noting for this clone: Other DNA sequences in the sample encode the same CDR3. The rearrangement joins TRBV5-1 to TRBJ1-1; D ambiguous. This CDR3 spans 14 amino acids. Deletions cut 0 bases from V and 1 base from J, with 7 bases between. Germline CDR1 SGHRS, CDR2 YFSETQ. CDR3 in amino acids: CASSLVPGNTEAFF. CDR3 in DNA: TGCGCCAGCAGCTTGGTTCCAGGGAACACTGAAGCTTTCTTT.

The chain couples TRBV29-1 to TRBJ2-7; D is possibly TRBD1 (6 bases). The ends were cut back, 5 bases at V and 3 bases at J, with 8 bases in the middle. This CDR3 spans 11 amino acids. Germline V gene lookup returns CDR1 SQVTM and CDR2 ANQGSEA. Written as DNA, the CDR3 is TGCAGCGTTCAACAGGGCTACGAGCAGTACTTC. Translated, it gives CSVQQGYEQYF.

This clone was detected only a few times. This chain links TRBV2 with TRBJ2-3, with unresolved D. CDR1 and CDR2 from the germline V gene are SNHLY and FYNNEI. The CDR3 sequence is 15 residues long. With 1 base removed from V and 0 bases from J, the gap between germline ends came to 8 bases. The CDR3, as DNA: TGTGCCAGCAGTGAAGGGGCTTTTAGCACAGATACGCAGTATTTT. Its protein is CASSEGAFSTDTQYF.

The chain recombines TRBV19 with TRBJ1-6; 7 bases match TRBD1. The CDR3 spans 15 residues. The V and J ends lost 3 bases and 10 bases, in that order; junction bases with no gene match: 9. The V gene's germline CDR1 is LNHDA and CDR2 SQIVND (reference sequence). CDR3 nucleotides: TGTGCCAGTAGTATTGGGGCAGGGGGAGGATCACCCCTCCACTTT. Encoded protein: CASSIGAGGGSPLHF.

This sequence joins TRBV11-2 and TRBJ2-7, with 9 bases lining up with TRBD1. This CDR3 spans 15 amino acids. V was clipped by 6 bases and J by 3 bases; unmatched bases: 9. CDR1 is SGHAT and CDR2 is FQNNGV in the germline V gene. CDR3 residues: CASSNRQGVNYEQYF. In DNA form, the CDR3 reads TGTGCCAGCAGTAATAGACAGGGGGTGAACTACGAGCAGTACTTC.

This clone was observed once. J is TRBJ2-3 and V is TRBV19; TRBD2 matches 7 bases. Losses at the gene ends were 0 bases for V and 2 bases for J; bases not matched to a gene: 2. The CDR3 sequence is 15 residues long. Germline V CDR1 and CDR2: LNHDA, SQIVND (reference sequence). Here the CDR3 reads CASSIEGGNTDTQYF. CDR3 bases: TGTGCCAGTAGTATAGAGGGAGGGAACACAGATACGCAGTATTTT.

This chain links TRBV7-9 with TRBJ2-1; weak D call: TRBD1 (6 bases). Trimming shortened V by 4 bases and J by 5 bases, and 12 bases separated the two germline ends. The germline gives CDR1 SEHNR, CDR2 FQNEAQ (reference sequence). CDR3 size: 14 residues. The CDR3 bases are TGTGCCAGCAGCTCCGGGACACCGAACAATGAGCAGTTCTTC. It translates to CASSSGTPNNEQFF.

The CDR3 region has the DNA TGCAGCGTTGATACGGAGGGAATCGGAGGCTACACCTTC. Translation: CSVDTEGIGGYTF. The chain uses TRBV29-1 and TRBJ1-2, with D uncertain. The CDR3 sequence is 13 residues long. Per germline, CDR1 SQVTM and CDR2 ANQGSEA. Trimming pared 3 bases from V and 8 bases from J, leaving 16 bases between.

The genes are TRBV27 and TRBJ2-3; 9 bases map to TRBD2. Germline V gene sequence: CDR1 MNHEY, CDR2 SMNVEV (reference sequence). The CDR3 totals 17 residues. After removal of 5 bases from V and 4 bases from J, the junction contained 13 bases not matched to a gene. The CDR3 here is CASSPDRGGRAADTQYF. CDR3 bases: TGTGCCAGCAGTCCCGATCGGGGCGGGAGGGCAGCAGATACGCAGTATTTT.

The count of this clone is one. The CDR3 region is CASSRRIEQYF. CDR3 nucleotide sequence: TGTGCCAGCAGCCGCAGGATCGAGCAGTACTTC. The chain links TRBV28 to TRBJ2-7; D uncertain. The CDR3 totals 11 residues. Trimming removed 6 bases from V and 6 bases from J, with 9 bases in between. The germline CDR1 and CDR2 sequences are MDHEN and SYDVKM.

The chain recombines TRBV28 with TRBJ2-3; TRBD2 agrees at 14 bases. This CDR3 is 16 amino acids long. Trimming cost V 5 bases and J 3 bases; bases outside gene matches: 4. CDR1 MDHEN and CDR2 SYDVKM come from the germline V gene. The CDR3 protein is CASSPGLAGVTDTQYF. In DNA, the CDR3 is TGTGCCAGCAGTCCGGGACTAGCGGGAGTAACAGATACGCAGTATTTT.

The rearrangement links TRBV6-5 to TRBJ1-5; 8 bases match TRBD1. The trim removed 8 bases at V and 4 bases at J, leaving 7 bases unmatched. Germline-derived CDR1 and CDR2 are MNHEY and SVGAGI. This CDR3 contains 14 residues. CDR3 sequence: CASGGRGRNQPQHF. In DNA form, the CDR3 reads TGTGCCAGCGGCGGCAGGGGGCGAAATCAGCCCCAGCATTTT.

This chain connects TRBV6-1 to TRBJ2-5; 8 positions match TRBD1. Trimming at V came to 3 bases and at J to 4 bases, leaving 10 bases not matched to a gene. Germline V gene sequence: CDR1 MNHNS, CDR2 SASEGT. The CDR3 has 16 residues. The CDR3 loop is CASSDYRGTATETQYF. The CDR3 DNA follows: TGTGCCAGCAGTGACTACAGGGGGACAGCAACAGAGACCCAGTACTTC.

V is TRBV5-6 and J is TRBJ1-1; no firm D call. Trimming pared 2 bases from V and 4 bases from J, leaving 6 bases between. The length of the CDR3 is 12 residues. The germline V gene has CDR1 SGHDT and CDR2 YYEEEE. CDR3 DNA sequence: TGTGCCAGCAGCTTTGGGAGCACTGAAGCTTTCTTT. Translation gives CASSFGSTEAFF.

The rearrangement joins TRBV9 to TRBJ2-1; 9 bases align to TRBD2. This CDR3 has 15 residues. Germline trimming cut 0 bases from V and 3 bases from J; bases unmatched to any gene: 1. Per germline, CDR1 SGDLS and CDR2 YYNGEE. The chain's CDR3 is CASSVDSGGYNEQFF. The CDR3 DNA follows: TGTGCCAGCAGCGTAGATAGCGGGGGCTACAATGAGCAGTTCTTC.

The chain combines TRBV5-1 with TRBJ2-2; 8 bases agree with TRBD1. Trimming cost V 0 bases and J 3 bases; bases outside gene matches: 7. The germline V gene has CDR1 SGHRS and CDR2 YFSETQ. The CDR3 contains 17 residues. This CDR3 is CASSLGPDRAYTGELFF. DNA of the CDR3: TGCGCCAGCAGCTTGGGGCCGGACAGGGCTTACACCGGGGAGCTGTTTTTT.

The gene calls are TRBV5-1 and TRBJ2-1; TRBD2 matches 13 bases. In germline, CDR1 is SGHRS, CDR2 YFSETQ. V gave up 4 bases and J gave up 11 bases; unmatched junction bases: 9. This CDR3 comprises 15 residues. CDR3 DNA sequence: TGCGCCAGCAGCCCCGGACTAGCGGGAGAGGAACAGCAGTTCTTC. It codes for CASSPGLAGEEQQFF. Looking up the rest from reference TRBV5-1 and TRBJ2-1 gives the full variable domain: KAGVTQTPRYLIKTRGQQVTLSCSPISGHRSVSWYQQTPGQGLQFLFEYFSETQRNKGNFPGRFSGRQFSNSRSEMNVSTLELGDSALYLCASSPGLAGEEQQFFGPGTRLTVL.

A few counts support this clone. The chain is built from TRBV16 and TRBJ2-5; D gene uncertain. This CDR3 region has 12 residues. The germline V and J ends were trimmed by 2 bases and 5 bases, with 6 bases remaining between them. Germline V gene sequence: CDR1 KGHSY, CDR2 FQNENV. This CDR3 is CASSQSIETQYF. The CDR3 DNA reads as TGTGCCAGCAGCCAAAGCATTGAGACCCAGTACTTC.

This clone was picked up a small number of times. The J gene is TRBJ2-1, the V gene TRBV18; possible D gene TRBD1, 5 bases. Germline CDR1 is KGHSH and CDR2 is LQKENI. Trimming removed 2 bases at V and 4 bases at J, with 18 bases between. CDR3 length: 17 residues. The CDR3 sequence is CASSPFRQLTSYNEQFF. CDR3 bases: TGTGCCAGCTCACCATTCCGACAGCTTACAAGTTACAATGAGCAGTTCTTC.

V and J are TRBV10-2 and TRBJ2-1; 12 nucleotides match TRBD1. This CDR3 has 15 residues. Germline lookup yields CDR1 WSHSY and CDR2 SAAADI. Trimming took 2 bases from V and 7 from J; bases not matched to a gene: 3. The DNA for the CDR3 is TGCGCCAGCAGTGAGGGGGACAGGGGGCGTAATGAGCAGTTCTTC. Translating gives CASSEGDRGRNEQFF.

The chain carries TRBV11-1 and TRBJ2-1, with 7 nucleotides matching TRBD2. Germline CDR1 SGHAT, CDR2 FQDESV (reference sequence). CDR3 size: 15 residues. V dropped 2 bases and J dropped 9; count of bases not matched to a gene: 10. The CDR3 DNA sequence: TGTGCCAGCAGCTTATCTCGCGGGAGCTGGCGTGAGCAGTTCTTC. This codes for CASSLSRGSWREQFF.

The chain has TRBV27 and TRBJ2-5; D possibly corresponds to TRBD1 (5 bases). TRBJ2-7 explains the end of the DNA better; the J call may be wrong. From germline, CDR1 is MNHEY and CDR2 SMNVEV (reference sequence). The CDR3 is made up of 13 amino acids. This CDR3 is CASSLYRSYEQYF. DNA of the CDR3: TGTGCCAGCAGTTTATACAGGAGCTACGAGCAGTACTTC.

This clone was picked up a small number of times. The rearrangement links TRBV5-6 to TRBJ2-2, with TRBD1 as a possible D gene (6 bases). V lost 4 bases and J 5 bases, leaving 12 bases between the germline ends. Germline assignment: CDR1 SGHDT and CDR2 YYEEEE. This CDR3 is 14 amino acids long. DNA for the CDR3: TGTGCCAGCAGCCCCAGGGGCAGGACCGGGGAGCTGTTTTTT. Translated, it gives CASSPRGRTGELFF.

The V and J genes are TRBV11-2 and TRBJ2-7; TRBD1 is a possible D gene (5 bases). The CDR3 runs 17 residues. The V gene's germline CDR1 is SGHAT and CDR2 FQNNGV. Trimming pared 0 bases from V and 5 bases from J, leaving 20 bases between. The CDR3 is CASSLDFRGGNSDEQYF. CDR3 nucleotides: TGTGCCAGCAGCTTAGATTTTAGGGGCGGTAATTCAGACGAGCAGTACTTC.

The CDR3 sequence: CASSAMPPYEQYF. The CDR3, as DNA: TGTGCCAGCAGTGCGATGCCTCCCTACGAGCAGTACTTC. The chain has TRBV27 and TRBJ2-5; D ambiguous. The J call may be mistaken, given a closer DNA end match to TRBJ2-7. The CDR3 length is 13 residues. Germline V gene lookup returns CDR1 MNHEY and CDR2 SMNVEV (reference sequence).